Listed below are T cell receptor beta chains from one sample, sequenced in a study of T cell changes during pregnancy in multiple sclerosis. TCRdb's table, derived via immunoSEQ multiplex PCR, lists solely in-frame clones and lacks some. This sample has over 35,000 clones; over 80% occur once, and the top ten carry 0.46%. The sample consisted of CD4+ T cells from peripheral blood mononuclear cells, taken in the third trimester of pregnancy. The receptors derive from a female donor in good health, enrolled as a control in a pregnancy study. CDR3s include the opening cysteine and the closing phenylalanine or tryptophan. Each record gives: J gene, clone size, D gene, V gene, CDR3 DNA, CDR3 protein. The D gene is left open where the match is weak. Size values are once, few and many counts, or a class for expanded clones, and some rows have none.

>TRBJ2-4|-|TRBD2|TRBV28
TGTGCCAGCAGACCTCCGGGACTAGCGGGAGGAGGTGCCAAAAACATTCAGTACTTC
CASRPPGLAGGGAKNIQYF
>TRBJ1-5|-|-|TRBV19
TGTGCCAGTAGAACCCTACTCCCGAGCAATCAGCCCCAGCATTTT
CASRTLLPSNQPQHF
>TRBJ2-5|-|-|TRBV29-1
TGCAGCGCGTGGGGAGAAGAGACCCAGTACTTC
CSAWGEETQYF
>TRBJ1-2|-|-|TRBV5-1
TGCGCCAGCACCTACTCTTGGCAGGGAAGGGAAGGCTACACCTTC
CASTYSWQGREGYTF
>TRBJ2-2|-|TRBD2|TRBV19
TGTGCCAGTAGTTATAGCGGGGCCACCGGGGAGCTGTTTTTT
CASSYSGATGELFF
>TRBJ2-7|-|-|TRBV27
TGTGCCAGCCGTCATCGGTCTGGCGGGGAAGGCGAGCAGTACTTC
CASRHRSGGEGEQYF
>TRBJ2-5|-|TRBD2|TRBV7-9
TGTGCCAGCAGCTTAGGCAGCGGGGGGACTCATCAAGAGACCCAGTACTTC
CASSLGSGGTHQETQYF
>TRBJ1-1|once|-|TRBV7-2
TGTGCCAGCAGCCCCCGGGGGTCTACTGAAGCTTTCTTT
CASSPRGSTEAFF
>TRBJ2-1|-|-|TRBV28
TGTGCCAGCAGTTCAGGGTATCCGGACAATGAGCAGTTCTTC
CASSSGYPDNEQFF
>TRBJ2-1|-|TRBD2|TRBV7-3
TGTGCCAGCAGCCCGGGTAGCGGGAACAATGAGCAGTTCTTC
CASSPGSGNNEQFF
>TRBJ1-4|-|TRBD1|TRBV6-6
TGTGCCAGCATGGGACAGGGTTCCTCTAATGAAAAACTGTTTTTT
CASMGQGSSNEKLFF
>TRBJ2-5|-|-|TRBV6-5
TGTGCCAGCAGTTACTCGTCAGGGGCCGGGACCCAGTACTTC
CASSYSSGAGTQYF
>TRBJ1-5|once|-|TRBV19
TGTGCCAGTAGTACCATCGACAGGAGCAATCAGCCCCAGCATTTT
CASSTIDRSNQPQHF
>TRBJ1-1|-|-|TRBV11-2
TGTGCCAGCAGCCCCGCAGGGTCGAGGAACACTGAAGCTTTCTTT
CASSPAGSRNTEAFF
>TRBJ1-1|-|TRBD1|TRBV6-5
TGTGCCAGCAGGGAGTGGGGACAGGCGAACACTGAAGCTTTCTTT
CASREWGQANTEAFF
>TRBJ2-7|-|-|TRBV28
TGTGCCAGCAGCGAGTTGGGGTCAGGGGGGAGCTCCTACGAGCAGTACTTC
CASSELGSGGSSYEQYF
>TRBJ2-1|-|-|TRBV6-6
TGTGCCAGCAGGGCAACAGCCGGTGAGCAGTTCTTC
CASRATAGEQFF
>TRBJ2-1|-|-|TRBV7-6
TGTGCCAGCAGCTTAGAACGGCAGGCCCAACAGTTCTTC
CASSLERQAQQFF
>TRBJ2-1|once|-|TRBV6-5
TGTGCCAGCAGGTCCGTGGACAAGTACAAGCAGTTCTTC
CASRSVDKYKQFF
>TRBJ2-7|once|-|TRBV30
TGTGCCTGGTCCCTAGAGAGGGTTAGGGAGCAGTACTTC
CAWSLERVREQYF
>TRBJ2-3|-|TRBD2|TRBV2
TGTGCCAGCAGTCTCGGACTAGCTCCAGCTACGCAGTATTTT
CASSLGLAPATQYF
>TRBJ1-2|-|TRBD1|TRBV19
TGTGCCAGTAGTAACCTCCGGGACAGGGCTGGCTACACCTTC
CASSNLRDRAGYTF